The clone carrying this T cell receptor beta chain was found once. The CDR3 is 16 residues long. The germline V gene has CDR1 LGHNA and CDR2 YSLEER. V was pared by 0 bases and J by 11 bases, with 17 bases between. The table came from immunoSEQ multiplex PCR; TCRdb's copy has only in-frame clones and leaves some out. The sample records some 240,000 clones, around 87% being singletons. Seattle researchers signed up patients amid active infection and tracked them longitudinally. This sample was included in a study of blood T cell repertoires in COVID-19. The genes are TRBV4-3 and TRBJ1-6; possibly TRBD1 for D (6 bases). The source material was peripheral blood. This TCR came from a woman aged 60-75 years with COVID-19, enrolled during active disease. The CDR3 sequence: CASSQDTGQGIPPLHF. In DNA, the CDR3 is TGCGCCAGCAGCCAAGATACAGGGCAGGGGATTCCACCCCTCCACTTT.